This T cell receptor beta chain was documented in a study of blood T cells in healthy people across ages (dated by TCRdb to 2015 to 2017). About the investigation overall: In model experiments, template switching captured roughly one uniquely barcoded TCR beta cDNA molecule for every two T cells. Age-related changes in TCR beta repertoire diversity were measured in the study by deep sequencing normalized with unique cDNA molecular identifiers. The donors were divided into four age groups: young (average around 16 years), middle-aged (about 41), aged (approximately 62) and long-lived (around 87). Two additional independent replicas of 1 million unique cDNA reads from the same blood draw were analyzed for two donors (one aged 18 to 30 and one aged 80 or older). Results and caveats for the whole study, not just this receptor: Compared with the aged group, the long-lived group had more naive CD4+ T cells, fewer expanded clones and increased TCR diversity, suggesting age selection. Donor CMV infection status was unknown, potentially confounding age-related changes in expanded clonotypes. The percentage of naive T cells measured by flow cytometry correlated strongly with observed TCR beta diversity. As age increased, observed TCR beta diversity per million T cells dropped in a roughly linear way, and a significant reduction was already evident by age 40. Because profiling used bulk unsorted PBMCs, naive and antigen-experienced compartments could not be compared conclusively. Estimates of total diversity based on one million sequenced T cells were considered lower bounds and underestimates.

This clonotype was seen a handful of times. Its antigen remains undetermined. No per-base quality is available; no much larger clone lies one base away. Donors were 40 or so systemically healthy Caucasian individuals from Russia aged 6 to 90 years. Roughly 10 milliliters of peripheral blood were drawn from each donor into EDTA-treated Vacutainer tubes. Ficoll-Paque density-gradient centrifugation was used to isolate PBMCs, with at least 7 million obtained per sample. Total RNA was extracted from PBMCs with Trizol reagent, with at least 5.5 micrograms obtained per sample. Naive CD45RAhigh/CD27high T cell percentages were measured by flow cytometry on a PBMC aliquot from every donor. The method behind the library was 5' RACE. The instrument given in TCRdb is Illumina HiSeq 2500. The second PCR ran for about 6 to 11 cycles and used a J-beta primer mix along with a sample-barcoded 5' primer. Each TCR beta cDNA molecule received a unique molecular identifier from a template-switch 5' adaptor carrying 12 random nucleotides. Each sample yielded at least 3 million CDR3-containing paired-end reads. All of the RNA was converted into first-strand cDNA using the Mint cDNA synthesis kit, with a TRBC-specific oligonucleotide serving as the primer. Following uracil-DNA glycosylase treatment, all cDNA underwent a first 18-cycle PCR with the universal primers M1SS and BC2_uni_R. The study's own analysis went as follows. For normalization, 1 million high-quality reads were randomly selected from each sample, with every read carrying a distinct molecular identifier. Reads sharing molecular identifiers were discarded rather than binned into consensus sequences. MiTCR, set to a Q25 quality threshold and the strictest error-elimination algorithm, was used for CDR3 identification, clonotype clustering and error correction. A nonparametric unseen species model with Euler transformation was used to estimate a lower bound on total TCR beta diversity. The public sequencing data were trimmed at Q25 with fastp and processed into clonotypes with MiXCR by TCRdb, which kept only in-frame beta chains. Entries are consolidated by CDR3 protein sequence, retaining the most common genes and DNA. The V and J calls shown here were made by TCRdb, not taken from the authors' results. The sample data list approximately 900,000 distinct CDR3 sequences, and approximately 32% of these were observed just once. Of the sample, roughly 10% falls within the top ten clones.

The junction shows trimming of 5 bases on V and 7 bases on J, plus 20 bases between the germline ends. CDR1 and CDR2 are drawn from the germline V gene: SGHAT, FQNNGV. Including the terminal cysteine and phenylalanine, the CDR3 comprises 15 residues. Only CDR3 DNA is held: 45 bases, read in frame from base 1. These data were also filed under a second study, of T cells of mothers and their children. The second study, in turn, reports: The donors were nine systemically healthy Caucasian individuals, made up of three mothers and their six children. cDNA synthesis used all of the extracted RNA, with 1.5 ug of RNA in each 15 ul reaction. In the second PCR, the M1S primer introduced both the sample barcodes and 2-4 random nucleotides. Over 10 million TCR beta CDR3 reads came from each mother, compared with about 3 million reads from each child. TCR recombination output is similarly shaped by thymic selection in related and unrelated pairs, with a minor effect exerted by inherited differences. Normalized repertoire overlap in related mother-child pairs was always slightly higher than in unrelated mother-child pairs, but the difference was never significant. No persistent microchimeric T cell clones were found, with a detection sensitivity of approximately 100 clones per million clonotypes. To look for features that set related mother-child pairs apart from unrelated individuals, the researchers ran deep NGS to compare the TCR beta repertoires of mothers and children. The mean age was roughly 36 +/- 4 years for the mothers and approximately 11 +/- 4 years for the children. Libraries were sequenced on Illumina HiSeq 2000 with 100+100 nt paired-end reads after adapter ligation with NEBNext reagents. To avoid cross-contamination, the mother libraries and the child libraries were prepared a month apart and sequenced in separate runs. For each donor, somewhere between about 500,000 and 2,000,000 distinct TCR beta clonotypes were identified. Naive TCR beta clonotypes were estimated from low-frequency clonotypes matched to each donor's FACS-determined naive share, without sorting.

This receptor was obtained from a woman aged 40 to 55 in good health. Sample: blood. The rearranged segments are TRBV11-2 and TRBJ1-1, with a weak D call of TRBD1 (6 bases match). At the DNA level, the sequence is TGTGCCAGCAGCCTTTTTCCCGACAGGACTCGTGAAGCTTTCTTT. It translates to CASSLFPDRTREAFF.